This T cell receptor beta chain was found in a study of shared clonotypes between healthy human individuals (dated by TCRdb to about 2020). For the study in its entirety: The cohort included a few men and two women between 18 and 49 years of age. Leukapheresis yielded between about 0.85 and 10 billion PBMCs per donor. Blood TCR repertoires of roughly five healthy adults were deeply sequenced to estimate repertoire size and the extent of clonotype sharing between individuals. To increase sequencing depth and limit assay-specific biases, different laboratories used diverse techniques to prepare libraries and sequence TCR repertoires. For each donor, three plates each were used for CD4 naive and CD4 memory, two plates were used for CD8 naive, and one plate was used for CD8 memory.

General conclusions and limits of the study: Pairwise subsampling led to the expectation that sequencing depth would affect the degree of clonotype sharing among donors. Incomplete sequencing was indicated by rarefaction of sorted-subset datasets, despite the large sequencing depth. Larger estimated clonotype richness was generally found for naive subsets than for memory subsets. Sampling was restricted to blood, and TCR repertoires in tissue are likely to differ from TCR repertoires in blood. Across several donors, approximately 5% of naive CD4, roughly 3.4% of naive CD8, 2.3% of memory CD4, and roughly 0.41% of memory CD8 clonotypes were shared. Clonotypes shared by all four sorted-subset donors showed higher generation probabilities than non-shared clonotypes. Because the study included a small number of donors, the genetic and exposure-history diversity represented was limited.

Using the deep immunoSEQ assay, multiplex PCR amplified TCR CDR3 regions from genomic DNA. For each cell subset, the extracted genomic DNA was distributed evenly across all wells of several immunoSEQ 96-well plates, and each plate served as one replicate. For sorted subsets, approximately 210 ng of genomic DNA, equivalent to 25,000 to 35,000 T cell genomes, went into each replicate PCR. The purified libraries were quantified using a Qubit 3.0 fluorometer, sized with a Bioanalyzer 2100, and then quantified again using the KAPA Library Quantification kit. Every immunoSEQ 96-well plate was sequenced on a separate single-read 150-cycle Illumina NextSeq 550 flow cell. In the authors' own workflow: The immunoSEQ output contained only junctional sequences without quality scores, so filtering could not match that applied to full-length reads. Sequences were annotated with PyIR, a Python wrapper for IgBLAST v1.9, using IMGT germline references to assign V/J genes and CDR3. Any read was removed if the V/J assignment was weak (E-value above 1e-6), the CDR3 was missing, or the read contained stop codons, out-of-frame junctions, or ambiguous translated residues. A V3J clonotype was defined by an identical inferred V gene, J gene, and CDR3 amino acid sequence. The percentage overlap between two repertoires was calculated by dividing the number of shared unique clonotypes by the size of the smaller repertoire. Three approaches were used to assess repertoire richness: RTK rarefaction, the Chao1 estimator, and Recon v2.1 estimates of unobserved clonotypes. For all TCRbeta clonotypes obtained by the gDNA method from four donors, generation probabilities were computed with OLGA. The table comes from immuneACCESS by way of TCRdb, which keeps in-frame sequences with V and J called. Part of the clones is missing from these tables; in studies checked, under half for an unresolved V gene and the rest for unknown reasons. V, J and clone size are taken as reported in that table, and D and trimming were inferred from the DNA itself. In this sample the table shows 2.3 million or so clones, 85% to 95% of which occur a single time. Together, the top ten hold around 0.4% of the sample.

The donors were healthy, HIV-negative adults who had no recently reported acute infections or vaccinations. Every donor was a Caucasian adult living in Nashville, Tennessee, USA. CD4+ T cells were enriched by magnetic negative selection; naive cells were then positively selected on CD45RA, and the negative fraction formed the memory subset. After blood collection by leukapheresis, PBMCs were isolated using Ficoll-Histopaque density gradient centrifugation and then cryopreserved in the vapor phase of liquid nitrogen. Analytical flow cytometry was used to check the purity and quantity of each magnetically sorted T cell population. From each sorted fraction, genomic DNA was isolated and quantified by UV absorbance on a Nanodrop 2000c. In regard to this clone: What antigen it recognizes has not been identified. No base-level quality is on record; no much larger clone is a single base apart.

The CDR3 contains 13 residues, cysteine and phenylalanine counted. This entry keeps only the CDR3 DNA: 39 bases, framed from base 1. The sequence came from a man between 18 and 35 years old in good health. Some clones in this sample may be carry-over from other donors' samples. This chain is built from TRBV21-1 and TRBJ2-7; the table's D call of TRBD2 was not tested on the DNA. TRBV21-1 is deemed a pseudogene. The sample comprised naive CD4+ T cells from PBMCs. Explained via the paper, the cell subset or site label denotes: CD45RA+ positively selected. The CDR3 here reads CASEDAGSYEQYF. The sequenced DNA is TGTGCCAGCGAGGATGCGGGCTCCTACGAGCAGTACTTC.